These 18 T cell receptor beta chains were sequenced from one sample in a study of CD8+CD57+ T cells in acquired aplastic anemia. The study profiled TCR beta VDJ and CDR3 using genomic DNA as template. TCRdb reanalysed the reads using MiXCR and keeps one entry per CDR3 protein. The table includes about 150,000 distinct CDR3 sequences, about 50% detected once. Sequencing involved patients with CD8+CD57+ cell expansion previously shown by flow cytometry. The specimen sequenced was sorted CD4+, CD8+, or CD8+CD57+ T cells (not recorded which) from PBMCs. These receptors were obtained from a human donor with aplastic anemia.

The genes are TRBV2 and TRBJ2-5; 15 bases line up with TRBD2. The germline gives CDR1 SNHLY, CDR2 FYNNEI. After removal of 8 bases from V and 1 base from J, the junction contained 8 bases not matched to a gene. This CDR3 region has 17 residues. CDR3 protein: CASQGTSGRTPQETQYF. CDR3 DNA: TGTGCCAGCCAGGGGACTAGCGGGAGGACCCCCCAAGAGACCCAGTACTTC.

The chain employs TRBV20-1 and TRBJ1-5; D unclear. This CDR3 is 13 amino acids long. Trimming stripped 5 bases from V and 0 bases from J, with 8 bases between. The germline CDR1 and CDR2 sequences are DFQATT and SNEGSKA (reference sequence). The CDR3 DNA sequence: TGCAGTGCTTGGGCTGATAGCAATCAGCCCCAGCATTTT. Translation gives CSAWADSNQPQHF.

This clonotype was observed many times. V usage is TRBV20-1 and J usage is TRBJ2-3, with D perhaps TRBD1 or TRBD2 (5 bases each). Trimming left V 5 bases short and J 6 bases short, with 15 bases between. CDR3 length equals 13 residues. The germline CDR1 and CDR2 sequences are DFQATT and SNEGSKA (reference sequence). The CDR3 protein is CSAGDPPWDTQYF. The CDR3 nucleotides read TGCAGTGCTGGGGACCCACCGTGGGATACGCAGTATTTT.

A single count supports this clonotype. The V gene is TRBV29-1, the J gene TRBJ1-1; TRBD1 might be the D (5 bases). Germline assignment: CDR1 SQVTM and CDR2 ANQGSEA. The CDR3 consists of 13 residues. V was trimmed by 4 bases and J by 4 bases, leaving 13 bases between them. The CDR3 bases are TGCAGCGTTGGAGGCGGGGGGGGCACTGAAGCTTTCTTT. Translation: CSVGGGGGTEAFF.

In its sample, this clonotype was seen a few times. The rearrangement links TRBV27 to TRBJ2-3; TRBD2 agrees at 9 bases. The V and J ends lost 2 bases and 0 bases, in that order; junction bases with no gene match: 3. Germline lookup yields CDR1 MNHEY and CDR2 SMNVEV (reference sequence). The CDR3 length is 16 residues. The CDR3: CASSLVAGGSTDTQYF. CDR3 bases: TGTGCCAGCAGTTTAGTGGCGGGAGGGAGCACAGATACGCAGTATTTT.

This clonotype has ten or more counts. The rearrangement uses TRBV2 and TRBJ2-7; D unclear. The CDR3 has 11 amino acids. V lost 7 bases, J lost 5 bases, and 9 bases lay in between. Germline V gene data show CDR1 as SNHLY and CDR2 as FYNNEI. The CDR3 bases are TGTGCCAGCACCCTAGGTAACGAGCAGTACTTC. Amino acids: CASTLGNEQYF.

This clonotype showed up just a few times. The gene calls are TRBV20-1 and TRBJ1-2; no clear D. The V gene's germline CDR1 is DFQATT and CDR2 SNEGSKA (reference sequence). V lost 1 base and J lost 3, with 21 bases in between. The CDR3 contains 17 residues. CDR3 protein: CSARVTPIVTTYYGYTF. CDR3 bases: TGCAGTGCTAGAGTTACGCCGATAGTTACCACTTACTATGGCTACACCTTC.

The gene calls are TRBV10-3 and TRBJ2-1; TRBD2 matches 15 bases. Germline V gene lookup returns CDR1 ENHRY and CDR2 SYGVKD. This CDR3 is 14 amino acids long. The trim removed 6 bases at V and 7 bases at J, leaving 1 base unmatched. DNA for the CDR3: TGTGCCATCAGGGGGACTAGCGGGAGGAATGAGCAGTTCTTC. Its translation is CAIRGTSGRNEQFF.

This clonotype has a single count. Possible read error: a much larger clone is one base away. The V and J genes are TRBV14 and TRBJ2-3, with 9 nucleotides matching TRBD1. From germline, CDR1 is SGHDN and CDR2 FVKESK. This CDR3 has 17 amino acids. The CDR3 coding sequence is TGTGCCAACAGCCGCTCGCCCGGGGACAGGGTACTCGATACGCAGTATTTT. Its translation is CANSRSPGDRVLDTQYF. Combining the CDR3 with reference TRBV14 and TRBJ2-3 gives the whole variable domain EAGVTQFPSHSVIEKGQTVTLRCDPISGHDNLYWYRRVMGKEIKFLLHFVKESKQDESGMPNNRFLAERTGGTYSTLKVQPAELEDSGVYFCANSRSPGDRVLDTQYFGPGTRLTVL.

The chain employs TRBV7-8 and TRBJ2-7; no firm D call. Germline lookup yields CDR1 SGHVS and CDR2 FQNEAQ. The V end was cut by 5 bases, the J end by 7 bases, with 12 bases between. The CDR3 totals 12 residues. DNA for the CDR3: TGTGCCAGCAGCCAAGCTGCAGCGGAGCAGTACTTC. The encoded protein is CASSQAAAEQYF.

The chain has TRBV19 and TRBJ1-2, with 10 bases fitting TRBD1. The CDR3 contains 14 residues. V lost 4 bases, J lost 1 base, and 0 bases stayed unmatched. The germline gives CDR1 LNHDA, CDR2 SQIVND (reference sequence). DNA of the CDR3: TGTGCCAGTAGTAGGGACAGGGGTAACTATGGCTACACCTTC. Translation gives CASSRDRGNYGYTF.

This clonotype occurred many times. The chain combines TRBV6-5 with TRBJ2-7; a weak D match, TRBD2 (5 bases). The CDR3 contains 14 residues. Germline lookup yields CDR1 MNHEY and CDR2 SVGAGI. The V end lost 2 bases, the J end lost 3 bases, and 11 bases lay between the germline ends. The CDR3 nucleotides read TGTGCCAGCAGTTACACCCTTCGGGGCTACGAGCAGTACTTC. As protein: CASSYTLRGYEQYF.

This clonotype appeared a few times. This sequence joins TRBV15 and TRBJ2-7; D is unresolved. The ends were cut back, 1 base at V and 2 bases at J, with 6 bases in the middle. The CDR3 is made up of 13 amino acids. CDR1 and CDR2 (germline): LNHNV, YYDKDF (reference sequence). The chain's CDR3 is CATSRGLAYEQYF. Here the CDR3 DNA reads TGTGCCACCAGCAGAGGGCTAGCCTACGAGCAGTACTTC.

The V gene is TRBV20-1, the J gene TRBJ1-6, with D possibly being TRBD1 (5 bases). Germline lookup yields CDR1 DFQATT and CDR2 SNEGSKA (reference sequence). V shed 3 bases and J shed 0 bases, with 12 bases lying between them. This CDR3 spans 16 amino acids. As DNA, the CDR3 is TGCAGTGCTAGGGACCAGGGAGGCTCCTATAATTCACCCCTCCACTTT. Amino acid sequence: CSARDQGGSYNSPLHF.

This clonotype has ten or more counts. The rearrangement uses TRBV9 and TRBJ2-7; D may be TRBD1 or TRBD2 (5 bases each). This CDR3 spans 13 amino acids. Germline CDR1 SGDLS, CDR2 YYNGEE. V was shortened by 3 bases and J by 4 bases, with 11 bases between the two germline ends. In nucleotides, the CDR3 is TGTGCCAGCAGCGCCAATGGGGGATACGAGCAGTACTTC. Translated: CASSANGGYEQYF.

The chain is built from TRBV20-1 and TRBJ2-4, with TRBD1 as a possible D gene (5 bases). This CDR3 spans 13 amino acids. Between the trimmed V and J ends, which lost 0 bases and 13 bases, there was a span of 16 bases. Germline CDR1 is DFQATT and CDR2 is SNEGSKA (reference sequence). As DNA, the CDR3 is TGCAGTGCTAGAGACGAGTTCTCGACAGCCCAGTACTTC. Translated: CSARDEFSTAQYF.

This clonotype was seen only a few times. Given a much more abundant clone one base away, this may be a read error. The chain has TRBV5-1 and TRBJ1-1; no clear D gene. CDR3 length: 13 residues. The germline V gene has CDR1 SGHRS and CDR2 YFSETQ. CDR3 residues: CASSFGGLTGAFF. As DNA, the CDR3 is TGCGCCAGCAGCTTTGGTGGGCTCACTGGAGCTTTCTTT.

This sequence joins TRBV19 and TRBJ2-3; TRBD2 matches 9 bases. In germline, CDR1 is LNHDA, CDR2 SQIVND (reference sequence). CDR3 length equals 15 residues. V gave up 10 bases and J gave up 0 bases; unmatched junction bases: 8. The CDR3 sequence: CAILWSGRSTDTQYF. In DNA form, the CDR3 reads TGTGCCATCCTATGGAGCGGGAGGAGCACAGATACGCAGTATTTT.